The 16 T cell receptor beta chains below were found in one sample sequenced in a study of blood T cell repertoires in COVID-19. Using immunoSEQ multiplex PCR, the repertoire was profiled, and TCRdb retains in-frame clones only, with some absent. The sample consists of 130,000 to 150,000 clones, 75% to 90% of them appearing once. The sample was peripheral blood. The receptors here all came from a woman aged 55-69 years with COVID-19, enrolled during active disease.

The rearrangement joins TRBV7-9 to TRBJ2-7; 9 bases are shared with TRBD1. CDR3 length equals 16 residues. Germline CDR1 is SEHNR and CDR2 is FQNEAQ (reference sequence). CDR3: CVLGPGRDRASYEQYF. The CDR3 DNA reads TGTGTCCTAGGCCCCGGGCGGGACAGGGCATCCTACGAGCAGTACTTC.

The chain carries TRBV5-1 and TRBJ1-1, with 12 bases lining up with TRBD1. This CDR3 contains 16 residues. Germline V gene sequence: CDR1 SGHRS, CDR2 YFSETQ. The trim removed 4 bases at V and 5 bases at J, leaving 9 bases unmatched. The CDR3 nucleotides are TGCGCCAGCAGCATTGGGACAGGGGGCGAGCGAACTGAAGCTTTCTTT. This codes for CASSIGTGGERTEAFF.

The chain carries TRBV24-1 and TRBJ2-1, with 10 bases fitting TRBD1. V gave up 2 bases and J gave up 9 bases; unmatched junction bases: 6. Per germline, CDR1 KGHDR and CDR2 SFDVKD. The length of the CDR3 is 15 residues. In DNA form, the CDR3 reads TGTGCCACCAGTGATTCCGGGACAGGGGCCCCTGAGCAGTTCTTC. It translates to CATSDSGTGAPEQFF.

The CDR3 reads CAWSGTVPYNEQFF. Here the CDR3 DNA reads TGTGCCTGGAGTGGGACAGTCCCTTACAATGAGCAGTTCTTC. J is TRBJ2-1 and V is TRBV30; D may be TRBD1 (6 bases). CDR3 size: 14 residues. Trimming removed 1 base from V and 4 bases from J, with 11 bases in between. Germline loops: CDR1 GTSNPN, CDR2 SVGIG (reference sequence).

This clone appeared once. This chain connects TRBV3-1 (or the pseudogene TRBV3-2) to TRBJ1-3, with D tentatively TRBD1 (6 bases). This CDR3 region has 14 residues. Germline values: CDR1 LGHDT, CDR2 YNNKEL (reference sequence). V lost 7 bases and J lost 0, with 10 bases in between. CDR3 region: CASTTGFSGNTIYF. The CDR3 nucleotides read TGTGCCAGCACCACAGGGTTCTCTGGAAACACCATATATTTT.

This chain's CDR3 is CASSLATNRGSPYNEQFF. The CDR3 DNA sequence: TGTGCCAGCAGCTTAGCCACAAATAGGGGAAGCCCTTACAATGAGCAGTTCTTC. The gene calls are TRBV7-6 and TRBJ2-1; tentative D call: TRBD1 (5 bases). The ends were cut back, 0 bases at V and 4 bases at J, with 19 bases in the middle. Germline V gene data show CDR1 as SGHVS and CDR2 as FNYEAQ. The CDR3 runs 18 residues.

The V and J genes are TRBV19 and TRBJ1-3, with 8 bases fitting TRBD1. J lost 0 bases, V lost 7 bases, and 8 bases had no gene match. The CDR3 runs to 16 residues. In germline, CDR1 is LNHDA, CDR2 SQIVND (reference sequence). For the CDR3, the DNA is TGTGCCAGTACGCCGTATCAGGGGGCCTCTGGAAACACCATATATTTT. Its protein is CASTPYQGASGNTIYF.

This chain uses TRBV24-1 with TRBJ2-5; a possible D gene is TRBD1 (6 bases). The V gene's germline CDR1 is KGHDR and CDR2 SFDVKD. V was clipped by 2 bases and J by 2 bases, with 8 bases between them. The CDR3 runs 14 residues. The chain's CDR3 is CATSDSGEQETQYF. The CDR3 nucleotides are TGTGCCACCAGTGATTCAGGGGAACAAGAGACCCAGTACTTC.

The chain uses TRBV6-4 and TRBJ1-6, with D possibly being TRBD1 (6 bases). This CDR3 region has 13 residues. CDR1 MRHNA and CDR2 SNTAGT come from the germline V gene. V was pared by 6 bases and J by 8 bases, with 11 bases between. The CDR3 is CASSRTVDSPLHF. CDR3 nucleotides: TGTGCCAGCAGCCGGACAGTGGATTCACCCCTCCACTTT.

For the CDR3, the DNA is TGTGCTAGTGCCAAAGGGGTTGATGGAAACACCATATATTTT. It yields the protein CASAKGVDGNTIYF. The gene calls are TRBV12-5 and TRBJ1-3; D perhaps matches TRBD1 (5 bases). In germline, CDR1 is LGHNT, CDR2 FRNRAP. The V gene lost 7 bases and the J gene lost 3 bases, with 13 bases spanning the gap. The CDR3 covers 14 residues.

The J gene is TRBJ1-5, the V gene TRBV7-2; D may be TRBD1 (5 bases). Trimming pared 1 base from V and 1 base from J, leaving 11 bases between. CDR1 and CDR2 (germline): SGHTA, FQGNSA. This CDR3 is 16 amino acids long. The CDR3 nucleotides read TGTGCCAGCAGCTTAGGCGCAGGGTTGAGCAATCAGCCCCAGCATTTT. Its translation is CASSLGAGLSNQPQHF.

The chain carries TRBV11-2 and TRBJ1-6, with D perhaps matching TRBD1 (6 bases). V shed 0 bases and J shed 9 bases, with 6 bases lying between them. Germline lookup yields CDR1 SGHAT and CDR2 FQNNGV. CDR3 size: 13 residues. The CDR3 region has the DNA TGTGCCAGCAGCTTAGAAGGGGGTTCACCCCTCCACTTT. Translation gives CASSLEGGSPLHF.

This clone was observed a handful of times. The V gene is TRBV7-9, the J gene TRBJ2-7; D remains ambiguous. The V gene's germline CDR1 is SEHNR and CDR2 FQNEAQ (reference sequence). V lost 3 bases and J lost 0, with 12 bases in between. The CDR3 runs 15 residues. The CDR3 region has the DNA TGTGCCAGCAGCTTGCGAGGTTTGGGCTCCTACGAGCAGTACTTC. It yields the protein CASSLRGLGSYEQYF.

This chain links TRBV7-3 with TRBJ2-7, with D tentatively TRBD2 (5 bases). The CDR3 has 14 amino acids. Germline CDR1 and CDR2: SGHTA and FQGTGA. Trimming took off 4 bases at V and 0 bases at J, with 10 bases between the two ends. The CDR3 sequence is CASSYTGSSYEQYF. The CDR3 DNA follows: TGTGCCAGCAGCTATACGGGGAGCTCCTACGAGCAGTACTTC.

The CDR3 DNA reads as TGTGCCACCAGCAGTGCAGGGACCTACGAGCAGTACTTC. This codes for CATSSAGTYEQYF. The chain employs TRBV15 and TRBJ2-7, with TRBD1 as a possible D gene (5 bases). Per the germline V gene, CDR1 is LNHNV and CDR2 is YYDKDF (reference sequence). The CDR3 has 13 residues. The V gene lost 3 bases and the J gene lost 2 bases, with 8 bases spanning the gap.

This chain joins TRBV4-1 and TRBJ1-2; D gene ambiguous. The V gene's germline CDR1 is MGHRA and CDR2 YSYEKL. CDR3 length: 16 amino acids. V gave up 4 bases and J gave up 8 bases, with 23 bases separating them. CDR3 DNA: TGCGCCAGCAGCCCCCGTCCCCAAGTGGAGGGTTCAGGCTACACCTTC. This translates into CASSPRPQVEGSGYTF.